This paragraph reports one TCR beta chain. The junction differs from germline at one of its ends, possibly a read error. This CDR3 has 11 amino acids. CDR1 is DFQATT and CDR2 is SNEGSKA in the germline V gene (reference sequence). The record originates from a study of neoadjuvant anti-PD-1 for oral cavity cancer. Whole-study context: Patients without progression got a fourth dose around day 43.

The assay was immunoSEQ multiplex PCR, and TCRdb's table has in-frame clones only and misses some. The sample lists 15,000 to 20,000 clones, around 74% occurring once. Patients had newly diagnosed, untreated stage II-IVA oral cavity squamous cell carcinoma. The clonotype originates from a person between 40 and 79 years old with oral cavity squamous cell carcinoma. The source material was PBMCs, sampled before nivolumab (anti-PD-1) treatment. The chain combines TRBV20-1 with TRBJ2-7; D unresolved. The CDR3 is CSAKNSHEQYF. CDR3 DNA sequence: TGCAGTGCTAAGAACTCCCACGAGCAGTACTTC.